Listed below are T cell receptor beta chains from one sample, sequenced in a study of patients and donors after allogeneic stem cell transplantation. TCRdb called the RT-PCR reads again in MiXCR, with one record for every CDR3 protein. Of approximately 200,000 distinct CDR3 sequences listed, roughly 38% were seen once; the top ten hold around 10%. Sequenced sample: blood, either unsorted or a sorted T cell fraction (not recorded which). The receptor source for this set is a human donor who was either an allogeneic HSCT recipient or a stem cell or donor lymphocyte infusion donor (not recorded which). It is not recorded whose cells these are; they may come from a transplant donor. CDR3s include the opening cysteine and the closing phenylalanine or tryptophan. The D gene is left open where the match is weak. Expanded clones get a size class; other rows say once, few or many, or leave the size out.

length	D	V	size	J	CDR3	DNA
13	.	TRBV29-1	.	TRBJ1-3	CSVRVSSGNTIYF	TGCAGCGTACGGGTTAGCTCTGGAAACACCATATATTTT
17	TRBD2	TRBV5-1	.	TRBJ2-3	CASSPGLAGPSTDTQYF	TGCGCCAGCAGCCCCGGGCTAGCGGGACCAAGCACAGATACGCAGTATTTT
11	.	TRBV6-1	few	TRBJ1-2	CASSRLARDTF	TGTGCCAGCAGCCGCCTGGCGCGGGACACCTTC
16	.	TRBV6-5	.	TRBJ1-1	CASSRAAGPLNTEAFF	TGTGCCAGCAGTCGTGCAGCAGGCCCCCTGAACACTGAAGCTTTCTTT
18	TRBD2	TRBV4-1	.	TRBJ2-5	CASSQDHGLAGGKWDQYF	TGCGCCAGCAGCCAAGATCACGGGCTAGCGGGGGGGAAGTGGGACCAGTACTTC
15	.	TRBV20-1	.	TRBJ1-2	CSARERQRLDGGYTF	TGCAGTGCTAGAGAGCGGCAGCGCCTCGACGGAGGCTACACCTTC
11	.	TRBV24-1	.	TRBJ2-7	CATSQKNEQYF	TGTGCCACCAGCCAGAAGAACGAGCAGTACTTC
15	.	TRBV12-3/TRBV12-4	.	TRBJ2-5	CASSPAPGDTETQYF	TGTGCCAGCAGTCCTGCTCCAGGGGACACAGAGACCCAGTACTTC
15	TRBD1	TRBV10-3	.	TRBJ2-3	CAIHSGQGMGVTQYF	TGTGCCATCCACTCCGGACAGGGTATGGGAGTTACGCAGTATTTT
16	TRBD2	TRBV5-1	few	TRBJ2-3	CASSLGLAQSTDTQYF	TGCGCCAGCAGCCTCGGACTAGCGCAAAGCACAGATACGCAGTATTTT
15	.	TRBV21-1	few	TRBJ1-2	CASSKMGIRNYGYTF	TGTGCCAGCAGCAAAATGGGTATCCGTAACTATGGCTACACCTTC
13	.	TRBV12-3/TRBV12-4	few	TRBJ1-2	CASSYDGFRGYTF	TGTGCCAGCAGCTATGACGGCTTCCGTGGCTACACCTTC
15	.	TRBV5-5	few	TRBJ2-1	CASSLDGSTYNEQFF	TGTGCCAGCAGCCTGGACGGTTCGACCTACAATGAGCAGTTCTTC
15	.	TRBV9	few	TRBJ1-2	CASSVEGRANYGYTF	TGTGCCAGCAGCGTAGAGGGGAGAGCTAACTATGGCTACACCTTC
15	TRBD1	TRBV29-1	few	TRBJ2-7	CSVEIRQGTSYEQYF	TGCAGCGTTGAAATCAGACAGGGAACTTCCTACGAGCAGTACTTC
13	.	TRBV12-3/TRBV12-4	.	TRBJ1-3	CASSSGYMNTIYF	TGTGCCAGCAGTTCAGGGTACATGAACACCATATATTTT
15	.	TRBV6-2/TRBV6-3	.	TRBJ2-5	CASSYRDLLQETQYF	TGTGCCAGCAGTTACCGGGACCTGCTCCAAGAGACCCAGTACTTC
13	TRBD1	TRBV6-5	few	TRBJ2-3	CASRRQGAGTQYF	TGTGCCAGCAGGCGACAGGGGGCAGGGACGCAGTATTTT
11	.	TRBV6-6	.	TRBJ2-3	CASGLRDTQYF	TGTGCCAGCGGCCTCAGAGATACGCAGTATTTT
14	.	TRBV6-5	.	TRBJ1-1	CASSLYYGSTEAFF	TGTGCCAGCAGTTTGTATTACGGGTCCACTGAAGCTTTCTTT
16	.	TRBV7-8	.	TRBJ1-1	CASSLALGRGTTEAFF	TGTGCCAGCAGCTTAGCGCTGGGCAGGGGTACCACTGAAGCTTTCTTT
15	.	TRBV7-8	.	TRBJ1-1	CASSLAQDWGTEAFF	TGTGCCAGCAGCTTAGCGCAGGATTGGGGCACTGAAGCTTTCTTT
13	TRBD2	TRBV20-1	.	TRBJ2-7	CSATGTSGYEQYF	TGCAGTGCCACCGGGACTAGCGGCTACGAGCAGTACTTC